The clone carrying this T cell receptor beta chain showed up many times. This entry comes from a study of Graves' ophthalmopathy and Graves' hyperthyroidism. The germline CDR1 and CDR2 sequences are DFQATT and SNEGSKA (reference sequence). V lost 2 bases and J 4 bases, leaving 20 bases between the germline ends. The CDR3 loop spans 16 amino acids. Scientists amplified the TCR beta CDR3 regions from RNA transcripts. HTBI primers were used in a first-round RT-PCR, which preceded a second-round multiplex PCR. Each CDR3 protein gets one entry after TCRdb re-called the multiplex PCR reads with MiXCR. This sample yields 200,000 to 250,000 distinct CDR3 sequences, of which about a fifth are seen a single time; under 55% belongs to the top ten.

The origin of this receptor is a woman aged 50 to 60 with Graves' ophthalmopathy. Specimen: peripheral blood. The J gene is TRBJ2-5, the V gene TRBV20-1, with D possibly matching TRBD1 (8 bases). CDR3 DNA sequence: TGCAGTGCTAGATCCCCCGGACAGGGAGGGGGAGAGACCCAGTACTTC. Amino acids: CSARSPGQGGGETQYF.